This T cell receptor beta chain was retrieved from a study of T cell changes during pregnancy in multiple sclerosis. V was clipped by 5 bases and J by 8 bases; unmatched bases: 19. The germline V gene encodes CDR1 SEHNR and CDR2 FQNEAQ (reference sequence). The CDR3 is 19 amino acids. The assay was immunoSEQ multiplex PCR, and TCRdb's table has in-frame clones only and misses some. The sample consists of under 65,000 clones, roughly 94% of them appearing once. The sample consisted of CD8+ T cells from peripheral blood mononuclear cells, taken after pregnancy. This TCR came from a female donor with multiple sclerosis, enrolled in a pregnancy study. The gene calls are TRBV7-9 and TRBJ2-1, with 12 bases lining up with TRBD1. The CDR3 here is CASSPPLITGTGGLDEQFF. DNA for the CDR3: TGTGCCAGCAGCCCACCCCTCATTACGGGGACAGGGGGCCTGGATGAGCAGTTCTTC.